This T cell receptor (beta chain) stems from a study of blood T cell repertoires in COVID-19. The wider study: Spain, Italy and the United States supplied samples that represented acute and convalescent COVID-19. The cDNA or gDNA used as material had been derived from T cells, B-cell-depleted T cells, or PBMCs.

In the original processing: Reference gene primer amplification gave nucleated cell count estimates. Assay used: immunoSEQ multiplex PCR; TCRdb lists only in-frame clones, some missing. V and J calls and clone size are copied from that table; D and trimming were computed from the DNA. This sample carries tens of thousands of clones, around 84% of them seen once, and the ten largest clones take around a fifth. The sequence was obtained from a woman aged 80 or over in a cohort sampled during active or convalescent COVID-19. Sequencing was performed on peripheral blood.

This chain's CDR3 is CASTPPRGPLHF. CDR3 in DNA: TGTGCCAGCACCCCGCCCAGGGGACCCCTCCACTTT. V usage is TRBV28 and J usage is TRBJ1-6, with D perhaps TRBD1 (6 bases). The germline gives CDR1 MDHEN, CDR2 SYDVKM. The V end lost 7 bases, the J end lost 12 bases, and 13 bases lay between the germline ends. CDR3 size: 12 residues.